This TCR beta chain was captured in a study of blood T cells in healthy people across ages. A second PCR of 7 to 11 cycles used a sample-barcoded 5' primer and a J-beta primer mix. A single record per CDR3 protein comes from TCRdb applying MiXCR to the 5' RACE reads. The table includes about 800,000 distinct CDR3 sequences, approximately 25% detected once. This CDR3 comprises 14 residues. J was trimmed by 7 bases and V by 4 bases; bases with no gene match: 5. Germline V gene sequence: CDR1 LGHNA, CDR2 YSLEER. These same records also appear under a second study, on T cells of mothers and their children.

The sequence was collected from a boy aged 10-17 years in good health. The sample taken for sequencing was blood. The rearrangement uses TRBV4-3 and TRBJ1-4; 8 nucleotides agree with TRBD1. The CDR3 spells CASSPEDRAEKLFF. CDR3 DNA sequence: TGCGCCAGCAGCCCCGAGGACAGGGCTGAAAAACTGTTTTTT.